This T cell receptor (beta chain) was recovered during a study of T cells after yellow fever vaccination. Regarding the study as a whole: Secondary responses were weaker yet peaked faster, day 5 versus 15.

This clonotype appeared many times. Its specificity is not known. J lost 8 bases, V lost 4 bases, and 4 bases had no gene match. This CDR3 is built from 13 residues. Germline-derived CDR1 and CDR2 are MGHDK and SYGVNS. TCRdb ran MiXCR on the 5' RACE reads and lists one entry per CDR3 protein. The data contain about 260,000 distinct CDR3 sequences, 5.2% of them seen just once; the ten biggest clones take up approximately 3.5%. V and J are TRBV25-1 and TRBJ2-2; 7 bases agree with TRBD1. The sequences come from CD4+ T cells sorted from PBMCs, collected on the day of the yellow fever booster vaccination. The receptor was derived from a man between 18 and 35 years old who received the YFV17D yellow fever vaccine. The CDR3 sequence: CASSGQGWGELFF. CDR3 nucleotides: TGTGCCAGCAGTGGACAGGGTTGGGGGGAGCTGTTTTTT. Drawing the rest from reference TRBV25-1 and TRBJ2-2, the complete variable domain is EADIYQTPRYLVIGTGKKITLECSQTMGHDKMYWYQQDPGMELHLIHYSYGVNSTEKGDLSSESTVSRIRTEHFPLTLESARPSHTSQYLCASSGQGWGELFFGEGSRLTVL.